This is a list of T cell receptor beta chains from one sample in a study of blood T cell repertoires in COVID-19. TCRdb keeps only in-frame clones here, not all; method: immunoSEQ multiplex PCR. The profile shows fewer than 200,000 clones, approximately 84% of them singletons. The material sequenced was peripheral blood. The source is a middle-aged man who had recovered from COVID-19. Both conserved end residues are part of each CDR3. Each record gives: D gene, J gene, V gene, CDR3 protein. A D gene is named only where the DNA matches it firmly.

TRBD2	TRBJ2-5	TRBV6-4	CASSPSGTSGAHHF
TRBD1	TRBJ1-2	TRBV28	CASIPGQGALSNYGYTF
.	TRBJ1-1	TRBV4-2	CASSQEFSGGAFF
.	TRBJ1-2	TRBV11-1	CASSFGGNYGYTF
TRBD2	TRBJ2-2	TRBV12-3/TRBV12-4	CANRGGSTGELFF
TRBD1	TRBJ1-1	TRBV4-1	CASSQRTGPNTEAFF
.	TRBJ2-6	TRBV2	CASSEEDWRVGANVLTF
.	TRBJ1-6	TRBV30	CAGGPPFGSRKLHF
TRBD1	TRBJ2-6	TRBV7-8	CASSLRQGAGGANVLTF
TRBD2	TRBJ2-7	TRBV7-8	CASSFGSGGRGDEQYF
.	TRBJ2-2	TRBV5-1	CASISGVNTGELFF
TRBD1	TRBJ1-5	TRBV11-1	CASSLQGGLDQPQHF
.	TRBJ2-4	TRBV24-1	CATSDVGPTKNIQYF
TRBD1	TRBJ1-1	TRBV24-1	CATSDARGRGTEAFF
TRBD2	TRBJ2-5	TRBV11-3	CASRPGGQETQYF
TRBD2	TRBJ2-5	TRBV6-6	CASSYKRLARETQYF
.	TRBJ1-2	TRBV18	CASSPTGQLGYTF
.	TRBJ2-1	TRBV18	CASSPETVEQFF
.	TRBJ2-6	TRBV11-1	CASSLGGSGANVLTF
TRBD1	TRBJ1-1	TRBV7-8	CASIYLRTGNRAAEAFF
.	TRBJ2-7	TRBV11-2	CASSLAPTIHEQYF
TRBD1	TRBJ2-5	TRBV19	CASSMLGTAKTQYF
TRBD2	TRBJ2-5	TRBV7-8	CASSLPDSGGAETQYF
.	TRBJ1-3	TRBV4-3	CASSQDQPTSGNTIYF
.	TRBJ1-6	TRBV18	CASSPQQGDNSPLHF
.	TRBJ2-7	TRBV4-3	CASSQDKQGYEQYF
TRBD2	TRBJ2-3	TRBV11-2	CASSLVGRLAGDTQYF
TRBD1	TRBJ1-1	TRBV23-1	CASSRFRDRVLTEAFF
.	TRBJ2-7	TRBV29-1	CSVVFRERSYEQYF
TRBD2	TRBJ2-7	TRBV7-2	CASSPASGSPYEQYF
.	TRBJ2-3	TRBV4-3	CASSHIRTDTQYF
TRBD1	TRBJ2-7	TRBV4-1	CASSQFDRGVYEQYF